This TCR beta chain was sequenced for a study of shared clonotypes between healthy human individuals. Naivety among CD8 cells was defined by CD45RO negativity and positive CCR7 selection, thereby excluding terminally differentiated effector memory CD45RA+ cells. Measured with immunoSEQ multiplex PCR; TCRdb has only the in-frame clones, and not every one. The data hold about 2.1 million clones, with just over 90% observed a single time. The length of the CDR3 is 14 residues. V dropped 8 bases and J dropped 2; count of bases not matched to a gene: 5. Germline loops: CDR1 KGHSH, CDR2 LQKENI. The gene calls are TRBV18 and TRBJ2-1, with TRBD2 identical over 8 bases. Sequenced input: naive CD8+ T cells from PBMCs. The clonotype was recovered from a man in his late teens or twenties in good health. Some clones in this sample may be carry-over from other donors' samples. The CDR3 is CASPGGGPYNEQFF. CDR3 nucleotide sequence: TGTGCCAGCCCCGGGGGGGGCCCCTACAATGAGCAGTTCTTC.